The subject of this entry is one TCR beta chain. The repertoire was sequenced with immunoSEQ multiplex PCR; TCRdb's copy has only in-frame clones and lacks some. The table includes millions of clones, approximately 95% detected once. Naive CD8 cells were CD45RO-negative, positively selected for CCR7, excluding terminally differentiated effector memory CD45RA+ cells. This specimen belongs to a study of shared clonotypes between healthy human individuals. Germline V gives CDR1 MNHNY, CDR2 SVGAGI (reference sequence). The CDR3 contains 15 residues. Trimming shortened V by 2 bases and J by 5 bases, and 14 bases separated the two germline ends.

Sequencing input: naive CD8+ T cells sorted from blood. The receptor comes from a man aged 18 to 35 in good health. This chain links TRBV6-6 with TRBJ2-3, with D possibly TRBD2 on 6 matching bases. CDR3 protein: CASSYNAGSLDTQYF. The CDR3, as DNA: TGTGCCAGCAGTTACAATGCGGGGTCTTTAGATACGCAGTATTTT.